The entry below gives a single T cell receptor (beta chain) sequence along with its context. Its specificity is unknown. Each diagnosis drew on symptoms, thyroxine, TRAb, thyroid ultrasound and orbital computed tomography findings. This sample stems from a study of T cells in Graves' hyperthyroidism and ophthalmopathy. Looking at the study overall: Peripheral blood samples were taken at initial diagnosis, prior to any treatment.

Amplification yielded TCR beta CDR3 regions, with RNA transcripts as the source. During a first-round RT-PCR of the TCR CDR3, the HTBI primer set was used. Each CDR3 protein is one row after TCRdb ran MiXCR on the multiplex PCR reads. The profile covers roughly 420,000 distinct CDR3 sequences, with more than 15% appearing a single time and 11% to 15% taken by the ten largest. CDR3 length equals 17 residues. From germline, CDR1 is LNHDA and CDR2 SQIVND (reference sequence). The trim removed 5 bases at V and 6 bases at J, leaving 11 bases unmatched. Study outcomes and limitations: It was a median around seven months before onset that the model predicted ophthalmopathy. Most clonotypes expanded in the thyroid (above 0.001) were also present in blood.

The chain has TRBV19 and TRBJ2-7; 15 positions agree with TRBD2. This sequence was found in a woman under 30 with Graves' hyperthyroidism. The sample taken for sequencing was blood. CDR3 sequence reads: CASSDSFGLAGGSEQYF. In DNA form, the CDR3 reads TGTGCCAGTAGTGACTCGTTCGGACTAGCGGGGGGGTCCGAGCAGTACTTC.